A selection of T cell receptor beta chains follows, all from one sample in a study of radiotherapy plus CTLA-4 blockade in lung cancer. The repertoire was sequenced with immunoSEQ multiplex PCR; TCRdb's copy has only in-frame clones and lacks some. Of about 40,000 clones in the sample, roughly three quarters are singletons; the top ten hold around a quarter. The sequenced sample was peripheral blood, obtained from a patient treated with radiotherapy plus ipilimumab. Receptors originate from a human donor with non-small cell lung cancer that progressed on radiotherapy plus ipilimumab. The conserved cysteine and the conserved F or W are not part of the CDR3 here. Each record gives: V gene, J gene, CDR3 protein.

>TRBV27|TRBJ2-1
AIKAWGQGYNEQF
>TRBV6-4|TRBJ1-5
ASSDVSTEFNQPQH
>TRBV9|TRBJ2-1
ASSVGGRGGLDEQF
>TRBV11-1|TRBJ1-6
ASRLGQGYSPLH
>TRBV5-5|TRBJ1-2
ASTVSGQGANNYGYT
>TRBV19|TRBJ1-5
ASSTDPTPYSNQPQH
>TRBV7-9|TRBJ1-4
ASSLAAGKLF
>TRBV5-4|TRBJ2-1
ASSLGQGAGYNEQF
>TRBV2|TRBJ1-2
ASSEGGFYGYT
>TRBV5-1|TRBJ2-3
ASSSGTSTDTQY
>TRBV4-2|TRBJ2-3
ASSQELGGGATDTQY
>TRBV9|TRBJ2-5
ASSVGSLAGAETQY
>TRBV4-3|TRBJ1-5
ASSQGTGVGNQPQH
>TRBV15|TRBJ2-2
ATSRSGLAGNTGELF
>TRBV19|TRBJ2-3
ASRPGQHTDTQY
>TRBV7-8|TRBJ2-1
ASTGGRGVSYNEQF
>TRBV9|TRBJ2-5
ASSVSAGGTQETQY